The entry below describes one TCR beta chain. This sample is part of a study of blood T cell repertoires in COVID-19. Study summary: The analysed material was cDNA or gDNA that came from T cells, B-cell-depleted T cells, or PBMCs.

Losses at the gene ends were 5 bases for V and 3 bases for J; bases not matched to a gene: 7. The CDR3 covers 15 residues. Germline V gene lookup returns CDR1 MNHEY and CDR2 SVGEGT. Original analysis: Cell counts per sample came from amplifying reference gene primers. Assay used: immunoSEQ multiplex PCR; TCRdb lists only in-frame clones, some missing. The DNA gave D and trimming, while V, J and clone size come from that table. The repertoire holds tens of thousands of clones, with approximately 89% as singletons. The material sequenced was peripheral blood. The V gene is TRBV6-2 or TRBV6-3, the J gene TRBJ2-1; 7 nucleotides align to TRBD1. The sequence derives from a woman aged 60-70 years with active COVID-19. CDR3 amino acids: CASSPLRDSYNEQFF. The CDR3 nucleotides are TGTGCCAGCAGTCCCCTCCGGGACAGCTACAATGAGCAGTTCTTC.